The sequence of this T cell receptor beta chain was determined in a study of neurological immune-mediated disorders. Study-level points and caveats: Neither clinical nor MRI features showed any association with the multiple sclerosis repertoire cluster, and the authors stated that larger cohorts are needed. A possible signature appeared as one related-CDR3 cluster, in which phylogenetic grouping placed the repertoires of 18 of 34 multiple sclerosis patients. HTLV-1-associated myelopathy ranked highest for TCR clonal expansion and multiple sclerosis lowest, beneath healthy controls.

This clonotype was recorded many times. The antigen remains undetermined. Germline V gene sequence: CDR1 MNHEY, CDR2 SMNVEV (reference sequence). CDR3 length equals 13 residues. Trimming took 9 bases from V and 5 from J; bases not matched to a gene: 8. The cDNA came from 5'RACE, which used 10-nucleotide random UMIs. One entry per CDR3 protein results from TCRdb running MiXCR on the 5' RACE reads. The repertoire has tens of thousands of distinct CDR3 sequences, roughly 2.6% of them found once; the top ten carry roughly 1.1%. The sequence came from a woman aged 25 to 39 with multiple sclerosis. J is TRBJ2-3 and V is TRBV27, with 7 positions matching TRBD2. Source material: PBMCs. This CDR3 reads CASARGVLDTQYF. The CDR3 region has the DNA TGTGCCAGTGCCCGGGGGGTTTTAGATACGCAGTATTTT.